This TCR beta chain stems from a study of T cell responses to AZD1222 COVID-19 vaccine. Findings of the study overall: Vaccine-associated CD4 TCRs ranged over spike, dominating at 160-218 and 743-854. Donors were chiefly white British, with a greater number of females, and clonal diversity was perhaps underestimated. After two AZD1222 doses, spike-specific TCR breadth and depth rose versus day 0. Repertoire samples came only from after the peak T cell response.

Data came from immunoSEQ multiplex PCR; TCRdb stores just in-frame clones and leaves some out. The sample comprises roughly 140,000 clones, about nine tenths of which are singletons, and roughly 16% rests with the top ten. A word on this clone: Its antigen remains unknown.

The clonotype comes from an adult in good health. Specimen: peripheral blood, collected on day 0 of AZD1222 vaccination.

CDR3 sequence reads: CASSFTGGSGNTIYF. CDR3 coding DNA: TGTGCCAGCAGCTTTACAGGGGGCTCTGGAAACACCATATATTTT. The chain employs TRBV7-2 and TRBJ1-3; the match to TRBD1 covers 8 bases. This CDR3 region has 15 residues. Looked up from germline, CDR1 is SGHTA and CDR2 is FQGNSA. Trimming cost V 3 bases and J 0 bases; bases outside gene matches: 1.